This T cell receptor (beta chain) emerged from a study of cytomegalovirus exposure and HLA in healthy donors. Study-level information: Genotyping showed roughly 81% of hundreds of donors falling in the Caucasian-associated ancestry cluster. General study points: By HLA locus, TCR association rates varied in a later analysis, with DRB1 showing the most and HLA-C the fewest.

As for this clone: What it binds is unknown.

Both 60 Vbeta primers and 13 Jbeta primers went into the PCR. Profiled with immunoSEQ multiplex PCR; TCRdb holds only in-frame clones, not every one. The sample holds under 45,000 clones. Sequences were obtained from PBMCs. The TCR sequence derives from a male donor in good health and CMV-seronegative.

The DNA of the CDR3 is TGTGCCAGCAGTACCCGTTACCTATACGAGCAGTACTTC. As protein: CASSTRYLYEQYF. The chain joins TRBV28 to TRBJ2-7, with D unclear. Trimming removed 5 bases at V and 4 bases at J, with 12 bases between. This CDR3 is 13 amino acids long. The germline CDR1 and CDR2 sequences are MDHEN and SYDVKM.